Listed below are T cell receptor beta chains from one sample, sequenced in a study of shared clonotypes between healthy human individuals. Repertoires were generated with immunoSEQ multiplex PCR, while TCRdb's copy carries only in-frame clones and drops some. Among 2 million to 3 million clones listed, more than 90% were seen once. Sequencing was done on a sample of naive CD4+ T cells sorted from blood. Receptor source: a man younger than 35 in good health. CDR3s include the opening cysteine and the closing phenylalanine or tryptophan. Expanded clones are given a class, and other clones once, few, many or no size at all.

>TRBV6-1|TRBJ2-7|NA
CASSPRTGYYEQYF
>TRBV6-5|TRBJ1-1|NA
CASGRMNTEAFF
>TRBV6-5|TRBJ1-6|once
CASSSGTPGGGSPLHF
>TRBV5-6|TRBJ1-6|NA
CASSLRLGINSPLHF
>TRBV5-4|TRBJ2-2|NA
CASSSGTSGNTGELFF
>TRBV2|TRBJ1-6|NA
CASSDRQGRLSPLHF
>TRBV5-4|TRBJ2-3|NA
CASSLEAGQGDTQYF
>TRBV19|TRBJ2-4|NA
CASSYPFQELQYF
>TRBV27|TRBJ2-7|NA
CASSLSRGGLYEQYF
>TRBV5-1|TRBJ1-5|NA
CASSPSAGGNQPQHF
>TRBV6-1|TRBJ2-3|NA
CASSENTGGHITDTQYF
>TRBV9|TRBJ1-1|NA
CASSVEIRSEAFF
>TRBV5-1|TRBJ1-1|NA
CASSLGLNTEAFF
>TRBV6-6|TRBJ2-7|NA
CASSYLLGRSYEQYF
>TRBV7-9|TRBJ1-3|NA
CASSLGQIGNTIYF
>TRBV23-1|TRBJ2-1|NA
CASNRTDYNEQFF
>TRBV27|TRBJ1-6|NA
CASSFRTLGSPLHF
>TRBV28|TRBJ1-1|NA
CASRTGEMNTEAFF
>TRBV5-1|TRBJ2-3|NA
CASSHPGLAADTQYF
>TRBV9|TRBJ2-7|NA
CASSAGQGASYEQYF
>TRBV5-4|TRBJ2-5|NA
CASSFDRDTTQYF
>TRBV7-2|TRBJ2-7|NA
CASSLSSGWGQYF
>TRBV15|TRBJ2-1|NA
CATSRDLTRGSSYNEQFF
>TRBV13|TRBJ2-3|NA
CASSPATSVTDTQYF
>TRBV6-1|TRBJ1-6|NA
CASSEWDGNSPLHF
>TRBV9|TRBJ2-5|NA
CASSVTSGRETQYF
>TRBV9|TRBJ2-6|NA
CASSVGDTGANVLTF
>TRBV4-3|TRBJ2-7|NA
CASSQEGGMEQYF
>TRBV28|TRBJ1-1|once
CASSSPQGRLAFF
>TRBV29-1|TRBJ2-5|NA
CSVGQETQYF
>TRBV30|TRBJ1-4|NA
CAWAVGGQGNEKLFF
>TRBV7-2|TRBJ2-7|NA
CASSAQGFNEQYF
>TRBV27|TRBJ2-1|NA
CASSPPSVGQRGANEQFF
>TRBV7-8|TRBJ2-7|once
CASSLASGSSYEQYF
>TRBV13|TRBJ2-7|NA
CASSPDRDEQYF
>TRBV11-2|TRBJ1-6|once
CASSPRGANSPLHF
>TRBV7-9|TRBJ2-7|NA
CASSLQGNEQYF
>TRBV5-1|TRBJ2-3|NA
CASWDAGTSTDTQYF
>TRBV18|TRBJ2-7|NA
CASSPQVTGQYF
>TRBV2|TRBJ1-5|NA
CASSDTGPQPQHF
>TRBV9|TRBJ2-3|NA
CASSVRRDGTDTQYF
>TRBV27|TRBJ1-2|NA
CASSLRNGSYGYTF
>TRBV10-3|TRBJ1-6|NA
CAISESEGFTYNSPLHF
>TRBV11-2|TRBJ1-5|NA
CASSPRQGKSNQPQHF
>TRBV6-7|TRBJ2-2|NA
CASMAGECTGELFF
>TRBV10-3|TRBJ2-3|NA
CAISRDTDTQYF
>TRBV30|TRBJ2-5|NA
CAWSGGETARQETQYF
>TRBV27|TRBJ2-2|NA
CASSLLVNTGELFF